The 24 T cell receptor beta chains given below trace back to one sample, sequenced in a study of blood T cell repertoires in COVID-19. The protocol was immunoSEQ multiplex PCR, while the TCRdb copy is restricted to in-frame clones and leaves out a portion. The sample lists more than 35,000 clones, 80% seen once, with 30% to 40% in the top ten. The sample comprised peripheral blood. Receptors were obtained from a man older than 75 with active or convalescent COVID-19.

This sequence joins TRBV4-1 and TRBJ2-4, with D possibly matching TRBD2 (6 bases). Trimming left V 7 bases short and J 5 bases short, with 18 bases between. There are 15 residues in the CDR3. Germline loops: CDR1 MGHRA, CDR2 YSYEKL. The CDR3 protein is CASTQGLMSENIQYF. The CDR3 nucleotides are TGCGCCAGCACACAAGGACTAATGAGTGAAAACATTCAGTACTTC.

The rearrangement uses TRBV3-1 (or the pseudogene TRBV3-2) and TRBJ2-1; 8 bases map to TRBD1. Germline V gives CDR1 LGHDT, CDR2 YNNKEL (reference sequence). The CDR3 is 14 amino acids. V was clipped by 1 base and J by 6 bases; unmatched bases: 2. CDR3 sequence: CASSQVTGGNEQFF. CDR3 DNA sequence: TGTGCCAGCAGCCAAGTCACAGGGGGCAATGAGCAGTTCTTC.

The rearrangement joins TRBV3-1 (or the pseudogene TRBV3-2) to TRBJ2-7; 7 positions agree with TRBD2. Germline CDR1 LGHDT, CDR2 YNNKEL (reference sequence). V trimming: 8 bases; J trimming: 5 bases; junction bases outside the gene matches: 9. The CDR3 runs to 13 residues. DNA of the CDR3: TGTGCCAGCGGGAGGGCAGGGCGCCACGAGCAGTACTTC. Encoded protein: CASGRAGRHEQYF.

This clone was found a few times. The chain joins TRBV30 to TRBJ2-5; tentatively, D is TRBD2 (6 bases). This CDR3 is built from 13 residues. Trimming shortened V by 3 bases and J by 4 bases, and 12 bases separated the two germline ends. Germline-derived CDR1 and CDR2 are GTSNPN and SVGIG (reference sequence). CDR3 DNA sequence: TGTGCCTGGAGCGGGGACTGGTCAGAGACCCAGTACTTC. Its protein product is CAWSGDWSETQYF.

This chain uses TRBV5-1 with TRBJ2-3; D is unresolved. Trimming left V 7 bases short and J 4 bases short, with 13 bases between. Looked up from germline, CDR1 is SGHRS and CDR2 is YFSETQ. The CDR3 has 13 residues. The CDR3 region has the DNA TGCGCCAGCGGCACCACCTCCGCAGATACGCAGTATTTT. It translates to CASGTTSADTQYF.

V is TRBV7-9 and J is TRBJ2-3, with TRBD2 matching over 9 bases. V shed 5 bases, J shed 2 bases, and the junction held 11 bases outside the gene matches. The germline V gene has CDR1 SEHNR and CDR2 FQNEAQ (reference sequence). The CDR3 sequence is 17 residues long. The CDR3 sequence is CASSHGTSLWNTDTQYF. CDR3 coding DNA: TGTGCCAGCAGCCATGGGACTAGCTTATGGAACACAGATACGCAGTATTTT.

The chain employs TRBV6-6 and TRBJ1-4; 8 bases agree with TRBD1. V was pared by 7 bases and J by 5 bases, with 9 bases of the junction left unmatched. The CDR3 has 15 residues. CDR1 and CDR2 (germline): MNHNY, SVGAGI (reference sequence). CDR3: CASTFDRGGNEKLFF. Written as DNA, the CDR3 is TGTGCCAGCACCTTCGACAGGGGAGGAAATGAAAAACTGTTTTTT.

The rearrangement joins TRBV29-1 to TRBJ2-2; D might be TRBD2 (6 bases). In germline, CDR1 is SQVTM, CDR2 ANQGSEA. The CDR3 is 11 residues long. The V end was cut by 7 bases, the J end by 3 bases, with 6 bases between. CDR3 loop: CSGDYTGELFF. The DNA for the CDR3 is TGCAGCGGGGACTACACCGGGGAGCTGTTTTTT.

The rearrangement joins TRBV6-6 to TRBJ2-7; D may be TRBD1 (6 bases). CDR1 is MNHNY and CDR2 is SVGAGI in the germline V gene (reference sequence). This CDR3 contains 15 residues. Trimming pared 6 bases from V and 6 bases from J, leaving 21 bases between. The CDR3 protein is CASRDMEQGRSEQYF. The CDR3 DNA reads as TGTGCCAGCAGAGATATGGAGCAGGGGAGAAGCGAGCAGTACTTC.

The DNA for the CDR3 is TGTGCCAGCAGCTTAACAGGGGGTCAAGAGACCCAGTACTTC. Protein sequence: CASSLTGGQETQYF. The J gene is TRBJ2-5, the V gene TRBV7-9; 8 positions agree with TRBD1. The V gene's germline CDR1 is SEHNR and CDR2 FQNEAQ (reference sequence). V trimming: 2 bases; J trimming: 2 bases; junction bases outside the gene matches: 1. This CDR3 has 14 amino acids.

This chain uses TRBV3-1 (or the pseudogene TRBV3-2) with TRBJ1-1; no clear D. V was shortened by 1 base and J by 4 bases, with 7 bases between the two germline ends. CDR1 and CDR2 from the germline V gene are LGHDT and YNNKEL (reference sequence). The CDR3 covers 13 residues. CDR3 sequence: CASSQGASTEAFF. The CDR3, as DNA: TGTGCCAGCAGCCAAGGGGCGAGCACTGAAGCTTTCTTT.

This clone was observed once. The chain uses TRBV2 and TRBJ1-5; D might be TRBD1 (5 bases). V was pared by 2 bases and J by 7 bases, with 18 bases between. The CDR3 is 16 amino acids. Germline V gene data show CDR1 as SNHLY and CDR2 as FYNNEI. CDR3 coding DNA: TGTGCCAGCAGTGAAATGGGGGGACGGGCCGGACAGCCCCAGCATTTT. Protein product: CASSEMGGRAGQPQHF.

Only a few counts were recorded for this clone. This chain joins TRBV30 and TRBJ1-6, with unresolved D. The CDR3 consists of 15 residues. CDR1 and CDR2 (germline): GTSNPN, SVGIG (reference sequence). Trimming shortened V by 1 base and J by 2 bases, and 9 bases separated the two germline ends. In DNA, the CDR3 is TGTGCCTGGAGTGGGCGGACTGCCTATAATTCACCCCTCCACTTT. Translated: CAWSGRTAYNSPLHF.

This clone appeared once. The chain links TRBV6-5 to TRBJ2-5; D gene ambiguous. Germline-derived CDR1 and CDR2 are MNHEY and SVGAGI. This CDR3 has 11 residues. V lost 5 bases and J 4 bases, leaving 5 bases between the germline ends. CDR3: CASSNRETQYF. CDR3 sequence (DNA): TGTGCCAGCAGTAATCGAGAGACCCAGTACTTC.

J is TRBJ2-5 and V is TRBV20-1; D is ambiguous. This CDR3 comprises 10 residues. V lost 3 bases and J lost 7, with 6 bases in between. Germline V lookup: CDR1 DFQATT, CDR2 SNEGSKA (reference sequence). Here the CDR3 DNA reads TGCAGTGCTAGTTTCGGGACCCAGTACTTC. Translated: CSASFGTQYF.

CDR3 DNA: TGTGCCTGGACCCCCCCAGGGGGTAGCAATCAGCCCCAGCATTTT. It encodes CAWTPPGGSNQPQHF. The chain carries TRBV30 and TRBJ1-5; 7 bases are shared with TRBD1. The V gene end was trimmed by 4 bases and the J gene end by 0 bases; junction bases not matched to a gene: 6. This CDR3 is 15 amino acids long. CDR1 GTSNPN and CDR2 SVGIG come from the germline V gene (reference sequence).

There are a few counts of this clone. This rearrangement joins TRBV3-1 (or the pseudogene TRBV3-2) to TRBJ2-7; 9 nucleotides agree with TRBD1. Trimming cost V 4 bases and J 6 bases; bases outside gene matches: 7. This CDR3 region has 14 residues. Germline V gene lookup returns CDR1 LGHDT and CDR2 YNNKEL (reference sequence). The CDR3 loop is CASSRQTGGGEQYF. CDR3 nucleotides: TGTGCCAGCAGCCGTCAGACAGGGGGAGGCGAGCAGTACTTC.

The CDR3 is CAWSVSLGANVLTF. As DNA, the CDR3 is TGTGCCTGGAGTGTATCCCTGGGGGCCAACGTCCTGACTTTC. The V gene is TRBV30, the J gene TRBJ2-6; D remains ambiguous. Deletions cut 0 bases from V and 4 bases from J, with 7 bases between. The CDR3 is 14 amino acids. CDR1 is GTSNPN and CDR2 is SVGIG in the germline V gene (reference sequence).

In DNA, the CDR3 is TGTGCCAGCAGTTTAACACATTCACCCCTCCACTTT. Translation: CASSLTHSPLHF. The chain carries TRBV28 and TRBJ1-6; D remains unclear. The germline V and J ends were trimmed by 2 bases and 8 bases, with 4 bases remaining between them. CDR1 is MDHEN, CDR2 SYDVKM, per germline. The CDR3 spans 12 residues.

The chain employs TRBV5-4 and TRBJ2-5, with D unresolved. This CDR3 contains 13 residues. Germline CDR1 SGHNT, CDR2 YYREEE (reference sequence). V dropped 5 bases and J dropped 1 base, with 9 bases sitting between them. The CDR3 coding sequence is TGTGCCAGCAGGTTTGCGTCCCAAGAGACCCAGTACTTC. It translates to CASRFASQETQYF.

This clone was recorded a few times. The CDR3 here is CASSEGEGSPLHF. The CDR3 region has the DNA TGCGCCAGCAGTGAAGGAGAGGGTTCACCCCTCCACTTT. V usage is TRBV5-1 and J usage is TRBJ1-6; no clear D. Trimming took 5 bases from V and 9 from J, leaving 12 bases between them. CDR1 is SGHRS and CDR2 is YFSETQ in the germline V gene. The CDR3 consists of 13 residues.

The chain joins TRBV30 to TRBJ2-7; TRBD1 might be the D (6 bases). The CDR3 covers 11 residues. The V gene's germline CDR1 is GTSNPN and CDR2 SVGIG (reference sequence). V dropped 5 bases and J dropped 1 base, with 6 bases sitting between them. The DNA of the CDR3 is TGTGCCTGGCAGGGGTCCTACGAGCAGTACTTC. This encodes CAWQGSYEQYF.

This clone has a single count. V gene TRBV5-4 combines with J gene TRBJ2-3; 8 bases fit TRBD2. V was clipped by 4 bases and J by 0 bases; unmatched bases: 4. There are 15 residues in the CDR3. The germline V gene has CDR1 SGHNT and CDR2 YYREEE (reference sequence). CDR3 DNA: TGTGCCAGCAGCCTGACTAGCGCCAGCACAGATACGCAGTATTTT. This encodes CASSLTSASTDTQYF.

This clone was recorded only once. The chain carries TRBV25-1 and TRBJ2-5; the match to TRBD1 covers 12 bases. After removal of 5 bases from V and 5 bases from J, the junction contained 9 bases not matched to a gene. The germline V gene has CDR1 MGHDK and CDR2 SYGVNS. The CDR3 contains 16 residues. Here the CDR3 DNA reads TGTGCCAGCAGTTCCGGGACAGGGGGCGGGAGGGAGACCCAGTACTTC. Protein: CASSSGTGGGRETQYF.